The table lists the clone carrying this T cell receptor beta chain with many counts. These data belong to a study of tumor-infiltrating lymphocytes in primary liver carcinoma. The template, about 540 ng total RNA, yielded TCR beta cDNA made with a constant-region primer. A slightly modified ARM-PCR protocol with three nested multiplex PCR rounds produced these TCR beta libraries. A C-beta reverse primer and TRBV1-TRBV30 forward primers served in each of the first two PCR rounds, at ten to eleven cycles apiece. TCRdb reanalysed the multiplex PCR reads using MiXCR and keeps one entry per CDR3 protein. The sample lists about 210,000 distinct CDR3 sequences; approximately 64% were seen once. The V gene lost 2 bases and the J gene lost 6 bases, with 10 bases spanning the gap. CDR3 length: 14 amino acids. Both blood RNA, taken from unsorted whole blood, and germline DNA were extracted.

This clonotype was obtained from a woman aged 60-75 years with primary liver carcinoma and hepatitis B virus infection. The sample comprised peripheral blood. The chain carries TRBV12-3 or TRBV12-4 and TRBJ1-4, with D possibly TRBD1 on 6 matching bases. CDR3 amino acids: CASSLKQGDEKLFF. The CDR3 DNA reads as TGTGCCAGCAGTTTAAAACAGGGAGATGAAAAACTGTTTTTT.